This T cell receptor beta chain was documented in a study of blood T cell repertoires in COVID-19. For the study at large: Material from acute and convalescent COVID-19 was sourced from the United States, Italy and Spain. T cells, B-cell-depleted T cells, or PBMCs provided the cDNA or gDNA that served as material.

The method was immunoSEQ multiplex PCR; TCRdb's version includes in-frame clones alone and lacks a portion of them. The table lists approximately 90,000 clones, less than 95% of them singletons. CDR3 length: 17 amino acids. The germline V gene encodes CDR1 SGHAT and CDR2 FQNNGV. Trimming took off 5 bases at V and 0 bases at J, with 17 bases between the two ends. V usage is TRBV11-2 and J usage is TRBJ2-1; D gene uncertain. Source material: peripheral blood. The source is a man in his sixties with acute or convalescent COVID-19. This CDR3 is CASSEDEAPSSYNEQFF. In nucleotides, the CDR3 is TGTGCCAGCAGCGAAGACGAGGCCCCGAGCTCCTACAATGAGCAGTTCTTC.